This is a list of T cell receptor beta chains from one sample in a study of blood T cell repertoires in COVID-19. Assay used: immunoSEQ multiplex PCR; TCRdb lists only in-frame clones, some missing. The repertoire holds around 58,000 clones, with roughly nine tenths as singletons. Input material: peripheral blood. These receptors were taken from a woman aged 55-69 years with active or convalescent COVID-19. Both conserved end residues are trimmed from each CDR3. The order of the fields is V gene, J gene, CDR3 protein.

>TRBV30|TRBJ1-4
AWTGTAVYEKLF
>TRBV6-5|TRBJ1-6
ASWMGSSYNSPLH
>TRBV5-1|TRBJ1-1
ASSVDSNTEAF
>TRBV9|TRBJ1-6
ASSVRGLDSPLH
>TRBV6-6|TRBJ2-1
ASSPLAGGPGYNEQF
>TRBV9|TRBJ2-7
ASSATGDFYEQY
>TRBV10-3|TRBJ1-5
AIRETGGNQPQH
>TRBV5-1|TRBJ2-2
ASSSRLDTGELF
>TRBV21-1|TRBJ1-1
ATPAEAF
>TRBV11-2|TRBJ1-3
ASSLRGNSGNTIY
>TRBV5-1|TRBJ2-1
ASQTEPGDYNEQF
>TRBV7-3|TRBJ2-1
ASSRTSGSEEQF
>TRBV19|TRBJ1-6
ARRTGDYNSPLH
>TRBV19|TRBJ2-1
ASKTLAETSRGEQF
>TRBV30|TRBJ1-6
AWRQGGSPLH
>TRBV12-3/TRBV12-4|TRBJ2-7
ASSLAESYEQY
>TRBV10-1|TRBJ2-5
ASSECPFQETQY
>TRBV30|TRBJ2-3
AWRAGEKDTQY